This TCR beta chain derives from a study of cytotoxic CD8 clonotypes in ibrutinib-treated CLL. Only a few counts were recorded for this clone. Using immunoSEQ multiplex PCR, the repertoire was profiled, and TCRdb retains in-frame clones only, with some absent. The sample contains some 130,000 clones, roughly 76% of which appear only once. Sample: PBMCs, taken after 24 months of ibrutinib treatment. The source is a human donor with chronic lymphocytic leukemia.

CDR3 nucleotide sequence: TGTGCCAGCTCACCTTTTGGGCAGGGGGCAAGCAACACTGAAGCTTTCTTT. Its translation: CASSPFGQGASNTEAFF. The gene calls are TRBV18 and TRBJ1-1, with TRBD1 matching 8 bases. Trimming removed 3 bases from V and 2 bases from J; junction bases left unmatched: 11. In germline, CDR1 is KGHSH, CDR2 LQKENI. This CDR3 comprises 17 residues.